What follows is one TCR beta chain and its context. Its target antigen remains unknown. Base qualities were left out, and no much larger clone turns up one base away. The cohort was made up of roughly 670 healthy bone marrow donors. Cohort members were all nominally healthy when sampled, although unrecorded immune exposures were likely present. The donor tested CMV seronegative and was one of the 352 seronegative cohort members. Each donor provided a peripheral blood sample, and peripheral blood mononuclear cells were used for TCR beta sequencing. Genomic DNA extraction from the blood cell samples was performed with the Qiagen DNeasy Blood Extraction Kit. Receptors were amplified or captured by the immunoSEQ multiplex PCR assay. For the multiplex PCR, a mixture combining 60 forward primers for TCR Vbeta segments and 13 reverse primers for TCR Jbeta segments was used. A multiplex PCR assay on genomic DNA amplified the CDR3 region of rearranged TCR beta genes. On the Illumina HiSeq System, the amplified TCR beta libraries were sequenced as 87-base-pair reads. From the authors' description of their analysis: A later analysis counted tens of millions of unique TCR beta chains across the approximately 700 repertoires, and around 9.9 million of these chains were shared by at least two donors. Raw reads were error-corrected and collapsed into unique sequences by a nearest-neighbor algorithm in which closely related sequences were merged to remove PCR and sequencing errors. Alignment of CDR3 sequences to IMGT reference sequences was used to assign V, D and J gene segments. Each retained sequence needed at least a six-nucleotide match to both a V gene segment and a J gene segment. A rearrangement was called productive if the CDR3 had no stop codons and remained in frame with V and J, and every other rearrangement was called non-productive. Following IMGT convention, CDR3 was defined as the stretch from the second conserved V-encoded cysteine to the conserved J-encoded phenylalanine. The earlier analysis of a few hundred of the donors excluded any sequence lacking an unambiguous match to a single V gene segment. An earlier analysis of a few hundred of the donors called V segments functional above 56.7% productive rearrangements and segregating when the between-donor standard deviation exceeded 5%. A statistical classification framework was built for diagnosing cytomegalovirus status from the catalog of TCR beta chain sequences. In a later analysis, TCR nucleotide sequences were compared against IMGT/GENE-DB human TR gene sequences so that V and J genes could be assigned. Using the TCRdist pipeline, a later analysis assigned CDR3 sequences along with most-parsimonious VDJ recombination scenarios. A later analysis defined each TCR beta chain by its CDR3 amino acid sequence plus V-gene family, and excluded reads lacking a unique V-gene family. In a later analysis, 450 to 600 highly shared, low-generation-probability nucleotide sequences were removed to address suspected cross-contamination and a sequencing artifact. In a later analysis, a clonal expansion index for each public chain was calculated from normalized within-repertoire ranks of inferred template counts. In a later analysis, generation probabilities were computed using a VDJ recombination model fitted to out-of-frame rearrangements, and the results were checked against IGoR. Hypergeometric tests were used in a later analysis to score TCR-TCR, TCR-HLA and TCR-CMV co-occurrence, with a repertoire-size bias correction applied to the TCR pairs. A later analysis estimated false discovery rates by permuting HLA or CMV assignments 20 times. In a later analysis, co-occurring TCRs were grouped with DBSCAN, and TCRdist sequence similarity was added when clustering was performed within HLA-allele-positive subsets. Co-occurrence clustering excluded repertoires with fewer than 30,000 or more than 120,000 public chains, plus five with anomalous nucleotide sharing. TCRdb re-hosts the immuneACCESS table, in-frame sequences only. Its copies lack some clones; in the studies checked, an unresolved V gene accounts for under half of them, and the cause for the rest is not known. D and trimming were read from the DNA, whereas the V and J calls and clone size are those reported in that table. The sample table contains 150,000 to 200,000 clones; only one count was recorded for approximately 81% of them. The ten largest clones add up to 0.25% to 0.3% of the sample.

As encoded in the germline V gene (reference sequence), CDR1 is SGHNT while CDR2 is YYREEE. Trimming takes 3 bases off V and 2 bases off J; junction bases not matched to a gene: 2. The CDR3 runs 14 amino acids, cysteine and phenylalanine included. The retained sequence is limited to the CDR3, 42 bases, with the frame set at the first base. This sample was included in a study of cytomegalovirus exposure and HLA in healthy donors (TCRdb year 2017). A note on the overall study: According to an earlier analysis of a few hundred of the donors, some 180 million T cells yielded 120 million or so unique TCR beta sequences and 250 to 350 Gb of sequence data. The number of donors typed differed by locus, with roughly 620-630 for A, B, C, DRB1 and DQB1, 522 for DQA1, nearly 610 for DPA1, and some 450 for DPB1. An early release covering roughly 580 HLA-typed donors comprised about 300 gigabases of sequencing data and some 79 million unique TCR sequences. Roughly 5 DR-DQ haplotypes were treated as single units for association and clustering because of strong linkage in the cohort. Every repertoire in the discovery cohort had been generated on one and the same sequencing platform. Of the roughly 400 genotyped donors, over 70% fell in the genetic ancestry cluster associated with self-reported Caucasian donors. A later analysis re-examined previously published TCR beta repertoires from about 670 donors and added high-resolution HLA genotyping to investigate patterns of TCR occurrence. Across 398 genotyped donors of the cohort, an average of about 240,000 unique TCR beta nucleotide sequences per donor were sequenced, and roughly 18% of those sequences were non-productive. Genome-wide SNP genotypes for about 55% of the 666 donors were used in a later genetic analysis, which treated that subset as a discovery cohort. The aim of the study was to test whether cataloging public T cell receptors could identify signatures of past pathogen exposure. The later analysis used no new phenotypic data to find candidate immune exposures, relying instead on TCR beta sequences and their occurrence across donors. HLA typing included class I and class II loci at four-digit resolution. An earlier analysis of 587 of the donors applied high-throughput TCR beta sequencing to assess whether each TCR beta V gene segment acted as functional or pseudogenic. Along with the 666-subject first cohort, a separate validation cohort of roughly 110 different subjects was used. Donor age, sex, ethnicity and CMV serostatus were collected together with the repertoire data. To predict cytomegalovirus infection status, the study combined high-throughput TCR immunosequencing, statistical association of individual TCRs with disease status, and machine learning. The T cell repertoires of about 700 subjects were profiled by immunosequencing and related to cytomegalovirus serostatus. Study-wide findings and limitations: In a later genetic analysis, fewer N-insertions in productive TCRs were reported among donors in an Asian-associated ancestry cluster than the roughly 700-donor mean. The presence/absence analyses assumed that sequencing depth was roughly uniform across donors, and that assumption may not be true. The 87-base-pair reads could not distinguish some IMGT-functional V segments, including TRBV6-2 and TRBV6-3, so those segments were excluded. A later analysis found that most CMV-associated TCR beta chains appeared HLA-restricted, with HLA associations seemingly driven largely by CMV exposure. This cohort had only TCR beta chains sequenced, and the lack of alpha or paired-chain data limited which features could be detected. The authors suggested that the approach could potentially be generalized to other disease states and immunological phenotypes. In vitro tests confirmed that three of the cytomegalovirus-associated TCR beta chains recognize cytomegalovirus antigens. Several of the top co-occurrence clusters appeared to be linked to parvovirus B19, influenza, CMV and Epstein-Barr virus, according to a later analysis. Most TCR sequences were observed very rarely across donors, whereas some public TCRs were present in many individuals. In an earlier analysis of 450 to 750 of the donors, most TCR beta V segments appeared in productive rearrangements about 87% or about 30% of the time, broadly matching IMGT annotations. A later genetic analysis associated a missense DCLRE1C variant with V-gene and J-gene trimming of TCR beta chains, and an independent cohort replicated the association. Specific HLA alleles were associated with about 17,000 TCR beta sequences at a false discovery rate of 0.05 in a later analysis. A group of highly shared sequence variants was considered likely to be a technical artifact of the sequencing pipeline. A total of roughly 160 TCR beta chains were listed by the study as associated with cytomegalovirus. Cytomegalovirus status was reported to be diagnosed by the classifier with high specificity and sensitivity in both the original and validation cohorts. In a later analysis, the rate of TCR association differed among HLA loci, with DRB1 alleles having the most associated TCRs and HLA-C alleles having the fewest. Immune exposure information for the cohort was limited to CMV serostatus. Compared with equally common non-associated chains, HLA-associated TCR beta chains in a later analysis were more clonally expanded and had lower generation probabilities. Linkage disequilibrium might explain the correlated functional status among segregating V segments, but an unknown experimental factor could not be excluded. When HLA alleles, especially DR and DQ, strongly co-occurred, TCR associations were difficult to assign to individual alleles. A further reported finding was that TCR beta sequences accurately predicted the HLA-A and HLA-B alleles for most subjects in the first cohort. Because counts were too low, about 15 rarely observed V segments, including chromosome 9 orphons, were left out of the earlier analysis of over 550 of the donors. Because HLA typing was missing for some donors at each locus, association tests included only the typed subset.

The origin of this receptor is a boy between 5 and 17 years old in good health and CMV-seronegative. The source material was PBMCs. The chain couples TRBV5-4 to TRBJ1-2; 9 central bases correspond to TRBD1. The CDR3 is CASSWGQGNYGYTF. The sequenced DNA is TGTGCCAGCAGCTGGGGACAGGGCAACTATGGCTACACCTTC.